Following are 26 T cell receptor beta chains from one sample sequenced in a study of vaccination and CD4 T cells after COVID-19. The Oncomine TCR Beta short-read assay was applied to DNA of cultured CD4+ T cells. TCRdb used MiXCR to reprocess the PCR reads, holding one entry per CDR3 protein. The data contain about 19,000 distinct CDR3 sequences, about 56% of them singletons. No antigens are known for them. The treatment denotes: approximately 9-day PBMC culture with coronavirus spike peptide pools or control peptides (ViraFEST assay). Sequenced sample: CD4+ T cells from blood, cultured in vitro. The source is a human donor who had recovered from COVID-19.

The table lists this clonotype with a few counts. The chain carries TRBV6-2 or TRBV6-3 and TRBJ1-5; D may be TRBD1 (5 bases). There are 14 residues in the CDR3. Trimming removed 6 bases from V and 4 bases from J, with 13 bases in between. The germline CDR1 and CDR2 sequences are MNHEY and SVGEGT. Here the CDR3 DNA reads TGTGCCAGCAGCCCCCCACGGGGGAATCAGCCCCAGCATTTT. Translating it yields CASSPPRGNQPQHF.

V and J are TRBV6-5 and TRBJ2-2; no firm D call. Germline V gene lookup returns CDR1 MNHEY and CDR2 SVGAGI. This CDR3 is 17 amino acids long. V shed 0 bases and J shed 0 bases, with 11 bases lying between them. The CDR3 nucleotides are TGTGCCAGCAGTTACTCGATTCTGACCTCGAACACCGGGGAGCTGTTTTTT. Residues: CASSYSILTSNTGELFF.

The J gene is TRBJ1-2, the V gene TRBV10-3, with D possibly being TRBD1 (5 bases). From germline, CDR1 is ENHRY and CDR2 SYGVKD. Between the trimmed V and J ends, which lost 5 bases and 4 bases, there was a span of 11 bases. The CDR3 totals 13 residues. Written as DNA, the CDR3 is TGTGCCATCAGTCTACAGGAGACCTATGGCTACACCTTC. It encodes CAISLQETYGYTF.

The chain combines TRBV20-1 with TRBJ2-1; 9 nucleotides align to TRBD2. Germline V lookup: CDR1 DFQATT, CDR2 SNEGSKA (reference sequence). This CDR3 comprises 12 residues. Trimming took 6 bases from V and 5 from J; bases not matched to a gene: 2. CDR3 residues: CSAGGGDNEQFF. The CDR3 DNA is TGCAGTGCCGGCGGGGGGGACAATGAGCAGTTCTTC.

This clonotype came up a few times. The V call is TRBV12-3 or TRBV12-4, the J call TRBJ1-5; D remains unclear. The CDR3 consists of 13 residues. The V gene lost 5 bases and the J gene lost 3 bases, with 8 bases spanning the gap. The CDR3 here is CASSVSYNQPQHF. The CDR3 nucleotides are TGTGCCAGCAGTGTTAGCTACAATCAGCCCCAGCATTTT.

The chain couples TRBV5-1 to TRBJ2-7; the D is unclear. Trimming pared 1 base from V and 6 bases from J, leaving 11 bases between. The CDR3 totals 13 residues. Germline assignment: CDR1 SGHRS and CDR2 YFSETQ. CDR3 sequence (DNA): TGCGCCAGCAGCTTGAAAACATCTTCCGAGCAGTACTTC. Protein sequence: CASSLKTSSEQYF.

V is TRBV10-3 and J is TRBJ2-1; TRBD1 or TRBD2 may be the D gene (6 bases each). The germline V gene has CDR1 ENHRY and CDR2 SYGVKD. Trimming shortened V by 0 bases and J by 7 bases, and 19 bases separated the two germline ends. There are 17 residues in the CDR3. CDR3 protein: CAISESIVRGRRNEQFF. The CDR3 DNA reads TGTGCCATCAGTGAGTCGATTGTACGGGGGCGGCGGAATGAGCAGTTCTTC.

This sequence joins TRBV20-1 and TRBJ2-3; 11 positions agree with TRBD2. This CDR3 has 14 amino acids. The V gene's germline CDR1 is DFQATT and CDR2 SNEGSKA (reference sequence). For the CDR3, the DNA is TGCATTATTACTAGCGGGGGTGCCGGGGATACGCAGTATTTT. This encodes CIITSGGAGDTQYF.

The chain recombines TRBV12-3 or TRBV12-4 with TRBJ1-1, with D unclear. The V end lost 3 bases, the J end lost 1 base, and 3 bases lay between the germline ends. CDR3 length: 12 amino acids. CDR3 in DNA: TGTGCCAGCAGTTTTAAGAACACTGAAGCTTTCTTT. Translated, it gives CASSFKNTEAFF.

This clonotype has a handful of counts. In DNA, the CDR3 is TGTGCCAGCAGCTTAAACCAACAGGGGGGTGGAAACACCATATATTTT. It is translated as CASSLNQQGGGNTIYF. This chain uses TRBV7-6 with TRBJ1-3; 8 bases map to TRBD1. Germline CDR1 is SGHVS and CDR2 is FNYEAQ. CDR3 size: 16 residues. The V and J ends lost 2 bases and 3 bases, in that order; junction bases with no gene match: 6.

This clonotype has a handful of counts. The rearrangement uses TRBV2 and TRBJ1-2; tentatively, D is TRBD1 (5 bases). V was pared by 8 bases and J by 8 bases, with 15 bases between. Germline V gene lookup returns CDR1 SNHLY and CDR2 FYNNEI. This CDR3 has 12 amino acids. In DNA, the CDR3 is TGTGCCAGCGGAATAATCCAGGGCGGCTACACCTTC. Protein sequence: CASGIIQGGYTF.

This chain connects TRBV6-2 or TRBV6-3 to TRBJ1-6, with D perhaps TRBD1 (5 bases). The CDR3 is made up of 14 amino acids. The V and J ends lost 5 bases and 9 bases respectively, with 14 bases between them. Germline V gives CDR1 MNHEY, CDR2 SVGEGT. This chain's CDR3 is CASSHLPGASPLHF. The CDR3 bases are TGTGCCAGCAGTCATCTCCCCGGGGCTTCACCCCTCCACTTT.

This chain connects TRBV6-2 or TRBV6-3 to TRBJ2-1; 13 bases match TRBD2. The V segment lost 2 bases and the J segment 8 bases; nucleotides outside the gene matches: 6. This CDR3 region has 16 residues. The germline V gene encodes CDR1 MNHEY and CDR2 SVGEGT. The CDR3, as DNA: TGTGCCAGCAGTTACGTAGGGACTAGCGGGAAGCATGAGCAGTTCTTC. Amino acid sequence: CASSYVGTSGKHEQFF.

This chain uses TRBV12-3 or TRBV12-4 with TRBJ2-7; 7 bases match TRBD2. This CDR3 contains 15 residues. The ends lost 1 base at V and 6 bases at J; junction bases unmatched: 9. In DNA form, the CDR3 reads TGTGCCAGCAGTTTAGGGGGAGGACTAGGAGCCGAGCAGTACTTC. Its translation: CASSLGGGLGAEQYF.

J is TRBJ2-7 and V is TRBV9; possible D gene TRBD1, 5 bases. V lost 0 bases to trimming and J lost 1 base, with 8 bases between them. Germline V gives CDR1 SGDLS, CDR2 YYNGEE. The CDR3 length is 14 residues. CDR3: CASSVVGDSYEQYF. DNA of the CDR3: TGTGCCAGCAGCGTAGTAGGGGATTCCTACGAGCAGTACTTC.

This clonotype was picked up a small number of times. This rearrangement joins TRBV27 to TRBJ1-6, with a possible D match to TRBD1 (6 bases). V was cut by 3 bases and J by 7 bases, with 10 bases left in between. The CDR3 sequence is 14 residues long. CDR1 is MNHEY, CDR2 SMNVEV, per germline (reference sequence). The CDR3 nucleotides read TGTGCCAGCAGTTTTCGGGGGCAGAATTCACCCCTCCACTTT. As protein: CASSFRGQNSPLHF.

This rearrangement joins TRBV19 to TRBJ1-6; 7 positions agree with TRBD1. With V trimmed by 5 bases and J by 3 bases, 10 bases remained unmatched. The germline V gene has CDR1 LNHDA and CDR2 SQIVND (reference sequence). There are 17 residues in the CDR3. CDR3: CASSLPQTGIYNSPLHF. In DNA form, the CDR3 reads TGTGCCAGTAGTCTCCCTCAGACAGGGATCTATAATTCACCCCTCCACTTT.

This chain connects TRBV6-1 to TRBJ2-3; D remains ambiguous. CDR1 is MNHNS, CDR2 SASEGT, per germline. This CDR3 has 17 amino acids. Trimming took 7 bases from V and 3 from J, leaving 23 bases between them. The CDR3 DNA follows: TGTGCCAGCACCCGAAAGGGTGTTGGCCTATCGACAGATACGCAGTATTTT. This sequence encodes CASTRKGVGLSTDTQYF.

The chain carries TRBV21-1 and TRBJ2-1; the D call in the table, TRBD2, was not verified against the DNA. TRBV21-1 is a known pseudogene. The CDR3 contains 19 residues. Written as DNA, the CDR3 is TGTGCCAGCAGCTACCGACTAGTAAATCCCCCGGGCTCCTACAATGAGCAGTTCTTC. This encodes CASSYRLVNPPGSYNEQFF.

This clonotype was recorded only once. V is TRBV12-3 or TRBV12-4 and J is TRBJ1-1; D gene ambiguous. V lost 5 bases, J lost 0 bases, and 7 bases lay in between. This CDR3 contains 13 residues. CDR3 bases: TGTGCCAGCAGTCCAGGTGTGAACACTGAAGCTTTCTTT. Translated: CASSPGVNTEAFF.

The CDR3 nucleotides are TGTGCCAGCAGCGTGGACAGGGCCCACGAGCAGTACTTC. Translated: CASSVDRAHEQYF. The chain uses TRBV7-8 and TRBJ2-7; TRBD1 agrees at 8 bases. The CDR3 totals 13 residues. The germline V gene has CDR1 SGHVS and CDR2 FQNEAQ. V was pared by 5 bases and J by 5 bases, with 5 bases of the junction left unmatched.

This rearrangement joins TRBV29-1 to TRBJ2-1; TRBD2 matches at 13 bases. J lost 8 bases, V lost 3 bases, and 4 bases had no gene match. Germline CDR1 is SQVTM and CDR2 is ANQGSEA. The CDR3 covers 14 residues. The CDR3, as DNA: TGCAGCGTTGAGCTGACTAGCGGGAGGTATGAGCAGTTCTTC. Its protein is CSVELTSGRYEQFF.

As concerns this clonotype: The germline gene is not matched at one end of the junction; a read error may be the cause. V gene TRBV2 combines with J gene TRBJ1-2, with D maybe TRBD1 (6 bases). This CDR3 spans 15 amino acids. From germline, CDR1 is SNHLY and CDR2 FYNNEI. The chain's CDR3 is CTSRPGQSLGYGYTF. CDR3 nucleotides: TGTACCAGCAGACCTGGACAGTCCCTGGGCTATGGCTACACCTTC.

V usage is TRBV27 and J usage is TRBJ1-1; D might be TRBD1 (6 bases). Trimming removed 3 bases from V and 4 bases from J, with 15 bases in between. CDR3 length: 15 amino acids. Germline lookup yields CDR1 MNHEY and CDR2 SMNVEV (reference sequence). This chain's CDR3 is CASSLMTGRGTEAFF. The CDR3 region has the DNA TGTGCCAGCAGTTTGATGACAGGCCGGGGCACTGAAGCTTTCTTT.

The rearrangement joins TRBV7-8 to TRBJ1-5, with TRBD1 matching over 8 bases. Trimming took 0 bases from V and 6 from J; bases not matched to a gene: 7. This CDR3 comprises 16 residues. The germline CDR1 and CDR2 sequences are SGHVS and FQNEAQ. This CDR3 reads CASSLARTGFGQPQHF. The CDR3 coding sequence is TGTGCCAGCAGCTTAGCGCGGACAGGGTTTGGTCAGCCCCAGCATTTT.

The sample holds one count of this clonotype. The chain employs TRBV5-5 and TRBJ2-3, with D possibly TRBD1 on 6 matching bases. The CDR3 runs 17 residues. Trimming shortened V by 4 bases and J by 0 bases, and 18 bases separated the two germline ends. Germline V gene sequence: CDR1 SGHKS, CDR2 YYEKEE (reference sequence). CDR3 amino acids: CASSPSRGLRSTDTQYF. For the CDR3, the DNA is TGTGCCAGCAGCCCGAGCAGGGGATTAAGGAGCACAGATACGCAGTATTTT.